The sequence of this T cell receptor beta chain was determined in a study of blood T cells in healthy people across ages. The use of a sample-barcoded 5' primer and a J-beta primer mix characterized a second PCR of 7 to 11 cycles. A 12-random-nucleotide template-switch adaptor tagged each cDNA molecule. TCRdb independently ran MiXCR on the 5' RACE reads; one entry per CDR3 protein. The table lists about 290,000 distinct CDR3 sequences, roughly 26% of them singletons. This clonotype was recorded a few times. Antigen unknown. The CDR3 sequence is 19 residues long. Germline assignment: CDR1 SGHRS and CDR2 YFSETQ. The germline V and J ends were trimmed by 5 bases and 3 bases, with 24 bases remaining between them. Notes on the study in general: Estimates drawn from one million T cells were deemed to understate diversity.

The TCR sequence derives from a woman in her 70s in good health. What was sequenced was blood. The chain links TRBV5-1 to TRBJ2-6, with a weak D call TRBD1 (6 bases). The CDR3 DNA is TGCGCCAGCAGACAGGGCTATTCTGAACAGAGTTATGGGGCCAACGTCCTGACTTTC. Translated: CASRQGYSEQSYGANVLTF. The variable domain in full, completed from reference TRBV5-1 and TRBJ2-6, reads KAGVTQTPRYLIKTRGQQVTLSCSPISGHRSVSWYQQTPGQGLQFLFEYFSETQRNKGNFPGRFSGRQFSNSRSEMNVSTLELGDSALYLCASRQGYSEQSYGANVLTFGAGSRLTVL.